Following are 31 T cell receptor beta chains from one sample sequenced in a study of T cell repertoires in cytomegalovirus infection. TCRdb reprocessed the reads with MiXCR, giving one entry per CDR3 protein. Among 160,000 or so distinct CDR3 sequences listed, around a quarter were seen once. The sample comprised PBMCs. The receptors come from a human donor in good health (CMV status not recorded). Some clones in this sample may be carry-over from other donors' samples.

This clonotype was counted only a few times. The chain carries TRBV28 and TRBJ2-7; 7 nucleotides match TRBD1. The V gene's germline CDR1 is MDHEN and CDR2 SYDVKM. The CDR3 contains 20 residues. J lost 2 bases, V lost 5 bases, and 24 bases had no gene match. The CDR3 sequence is CASSLRVSPGTGQITYEQYF. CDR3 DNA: TGTGCCAGCAGTCTTAGGGTCTCCCCTGGAACGGGACAGATCACCTACGAGCAGTACTTC.

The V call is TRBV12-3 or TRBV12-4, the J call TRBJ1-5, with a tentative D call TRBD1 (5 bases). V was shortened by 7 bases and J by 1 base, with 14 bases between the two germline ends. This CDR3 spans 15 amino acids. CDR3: CASTPRRGSNQPQHF. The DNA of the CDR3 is TGTGCCAGCACCCCACGTCGGGGGAGCAATCAGCCCCAGCATTTT.

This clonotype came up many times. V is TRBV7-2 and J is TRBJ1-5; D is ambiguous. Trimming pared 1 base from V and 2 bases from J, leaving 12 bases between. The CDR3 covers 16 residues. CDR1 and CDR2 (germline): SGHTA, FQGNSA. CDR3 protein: CASSLGHRTGNQPQHF. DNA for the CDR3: TGTGCCAGCAGCTTAGGCCATAGGACGGGCAATCAGCCCCAGCATTTT.

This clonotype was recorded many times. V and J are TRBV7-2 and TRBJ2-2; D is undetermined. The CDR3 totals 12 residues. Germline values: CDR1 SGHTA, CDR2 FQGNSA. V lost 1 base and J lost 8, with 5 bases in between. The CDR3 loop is CASSLDGGELFF. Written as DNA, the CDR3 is TGTGCCAGCAGCTTAGACGGTGGGGAGCTGTTTTTT. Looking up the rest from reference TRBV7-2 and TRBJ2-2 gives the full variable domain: GAGVSQSPSNKVTEKGKDVELRCDPISGHTALYWYRQSLGQGLEFLIYFQGNSAPDKSGLPSDRFSAERTGGSVSTLTIQRTQQEDSAVYLCASSLDGGELFFGEGSRLTVL.

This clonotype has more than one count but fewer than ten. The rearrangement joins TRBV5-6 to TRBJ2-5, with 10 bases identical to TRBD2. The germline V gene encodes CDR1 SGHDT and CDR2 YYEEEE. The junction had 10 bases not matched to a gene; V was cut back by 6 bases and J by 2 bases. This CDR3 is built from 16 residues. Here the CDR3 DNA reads TGTGCCAGCACCTCTCGGACTAGCGGAAATCAAGAGACCCAGTACTTC. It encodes CASTSRTSGNQETQYF.

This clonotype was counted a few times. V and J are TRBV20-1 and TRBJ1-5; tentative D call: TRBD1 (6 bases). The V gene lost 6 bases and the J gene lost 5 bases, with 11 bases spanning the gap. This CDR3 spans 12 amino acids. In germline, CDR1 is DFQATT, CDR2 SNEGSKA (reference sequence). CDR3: CSAQDSYQPQHF. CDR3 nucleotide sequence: TGCAGTGCACAGGACAGTTATCAGCCCCAGCATTTT.

In DNA form, the CDR3 reads TGCGCCGGTCGGGGCCCGTTCTTCTACGAGCAGTACTTC. This translates into CAGRGPFFYEQYF. The V call is TRBV5-1, the J call TRBJ2-7, with D perhaps matching TRBD1 or TRBD2 (5 bases each). CDR3 length: 13 amino acids. The germline V and J ends were trimmed by 10 bases and 3 bases, with 17 bases remaining between them. Germline V CDR1 and CDR2: SGHRS, YFSETQ.

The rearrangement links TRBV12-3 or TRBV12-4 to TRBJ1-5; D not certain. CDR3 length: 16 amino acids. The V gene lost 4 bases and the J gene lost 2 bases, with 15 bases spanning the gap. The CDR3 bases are TGTGCCAGCAGTTATTCCGAGGGATGGGGCAATCAGCCCCAGCATTTT. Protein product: CASSYSEGWGNQPQHF.

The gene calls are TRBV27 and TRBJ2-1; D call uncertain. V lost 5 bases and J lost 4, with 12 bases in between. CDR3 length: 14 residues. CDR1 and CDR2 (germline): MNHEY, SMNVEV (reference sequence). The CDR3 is CASSPPWRYNEQFF. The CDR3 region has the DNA TGTGCCAGCAGTCCCCCCTGGCGATACAATGAGCAGTTCTTC.

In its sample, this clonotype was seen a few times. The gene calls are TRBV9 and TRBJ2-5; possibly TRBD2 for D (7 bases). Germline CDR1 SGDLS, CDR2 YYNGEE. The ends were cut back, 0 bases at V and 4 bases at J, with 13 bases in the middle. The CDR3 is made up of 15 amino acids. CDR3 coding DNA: TGTGCCAGCAGCGTAGCCGGGGGGCCTCGAGAGACCCAGTACTTC. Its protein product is CASSVAGGPRETQYF.

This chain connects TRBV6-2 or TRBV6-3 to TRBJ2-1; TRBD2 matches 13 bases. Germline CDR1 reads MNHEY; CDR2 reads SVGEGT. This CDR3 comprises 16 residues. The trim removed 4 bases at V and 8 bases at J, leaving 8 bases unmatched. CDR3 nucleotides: TGTGCCAGCAGTTTCCCGGGACTAGCGGGACGGGATGAGCAGTTCTTC. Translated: CASSFPGLAGRDEQFF.

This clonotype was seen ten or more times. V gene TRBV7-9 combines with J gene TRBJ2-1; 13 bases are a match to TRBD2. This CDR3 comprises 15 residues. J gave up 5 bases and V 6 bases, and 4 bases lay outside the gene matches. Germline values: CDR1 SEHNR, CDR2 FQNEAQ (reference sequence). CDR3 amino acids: CASSTGLAGDNEQFF. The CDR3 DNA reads TGTGCCAGCAGTACCGGACTAGCGGGAGACAATGAGCAGTTCTTC.

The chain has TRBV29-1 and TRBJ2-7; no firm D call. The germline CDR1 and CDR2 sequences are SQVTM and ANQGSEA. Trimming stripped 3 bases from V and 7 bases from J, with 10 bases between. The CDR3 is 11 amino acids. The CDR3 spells CSVEGIGEQYF. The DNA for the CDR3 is TGCAGCGTTGAGGGTATCGGGGAGCAGTACTTC.

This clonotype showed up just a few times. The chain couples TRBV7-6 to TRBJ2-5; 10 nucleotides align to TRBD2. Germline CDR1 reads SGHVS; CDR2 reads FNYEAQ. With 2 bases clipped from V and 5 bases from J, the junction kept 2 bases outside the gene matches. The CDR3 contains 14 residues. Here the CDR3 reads CASSLISGGETQYF. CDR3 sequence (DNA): TGTGCCAGCAGCTTAATTAGCGGGGGGGAGACCCAGTACTTC. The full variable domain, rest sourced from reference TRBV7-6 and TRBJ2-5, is GAGVSQSPRYKVTKRGQDVALRCDPISGHVSLYWYRQALGQGPEFLTYFNYEAQQDKSGLPNDRFSAERPEGSISTLTIQRTEQRDSAMYRCASSLISGGETQYFGPGTRLLVL.

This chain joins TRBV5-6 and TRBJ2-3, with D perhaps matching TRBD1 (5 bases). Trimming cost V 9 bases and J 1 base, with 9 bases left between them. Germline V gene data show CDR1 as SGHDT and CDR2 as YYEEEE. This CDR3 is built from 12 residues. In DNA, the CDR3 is TGTGCCACGCAACAGGGCACAGATACGCAGTATTTT. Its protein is CATQQGTDTQYF.

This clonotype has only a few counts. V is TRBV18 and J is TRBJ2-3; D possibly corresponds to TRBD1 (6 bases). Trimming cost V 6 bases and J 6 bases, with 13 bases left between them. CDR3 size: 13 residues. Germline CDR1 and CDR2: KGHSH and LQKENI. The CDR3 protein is CASSRQAGDTQYF. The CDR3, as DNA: TGTGCCAGCTCCCGACAGGCCGGGGATACGCAGTATTTT.

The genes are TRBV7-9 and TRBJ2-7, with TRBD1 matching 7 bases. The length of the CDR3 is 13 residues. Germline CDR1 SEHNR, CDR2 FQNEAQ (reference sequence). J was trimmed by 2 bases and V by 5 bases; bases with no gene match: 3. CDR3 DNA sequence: TGTGCCAGCAGCATCGGGACAGCCTACGAGCAGTACTTC. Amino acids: CASSIGTAYEQYF.

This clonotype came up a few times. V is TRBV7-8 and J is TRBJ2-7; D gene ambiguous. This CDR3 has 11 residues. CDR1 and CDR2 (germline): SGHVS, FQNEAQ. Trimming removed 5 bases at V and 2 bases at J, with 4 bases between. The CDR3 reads CASSDAYEQYF. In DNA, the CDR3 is TGTGCCAGCAGCGATGCCTACGAGCAGTACTTC.

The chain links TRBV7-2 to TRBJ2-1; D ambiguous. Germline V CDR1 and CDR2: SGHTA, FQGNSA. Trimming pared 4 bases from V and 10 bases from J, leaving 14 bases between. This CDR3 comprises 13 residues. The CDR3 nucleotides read TGTGCCAGCAGCTCGCTAGACTTGGGGGAGCAGTTCTTC. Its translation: CASSSLDLGEQFF.

CDR3 sequence reads: CASSYAGTRGGDTQYF. Written as DNA, the CDR3 is TGTGCCAGCAGTTACGCCGGGACCCGGGGCGGGGATACGCAGTATTTT. The rearrangement joins TRBV7-2 to TRBJ2-3; D possibly uses TRBD1 or TRBD2 (5 bases each). The CDR3 totals 16 residues. CDR1 is SGHTA, CDR2 FQGNSA, per germline. V was clipped by 6 bases and J by 6 bases, with 22 bases between them. The full variable domain, rest sourced from reference TRBV7-2 and TRBJ2-3, is GAGVSQSPSNKVTEKGKDVELRCDPISGHTALYWYRQSLGQGLEFLIYFQGNSAPDKSGLPSDRFSAERTGGSVSTLTIQRTQQEDSAVYLCASSYAGTRGGDTQYFGPGTRLTVL.

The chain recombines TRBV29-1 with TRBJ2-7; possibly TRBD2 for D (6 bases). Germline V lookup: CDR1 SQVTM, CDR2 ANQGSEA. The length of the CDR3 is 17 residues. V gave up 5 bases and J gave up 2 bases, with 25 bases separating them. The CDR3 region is CSVRVSVPGDSPYEQYF. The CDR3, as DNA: TGCAGCGTTCGGGTATCAGTGCCGGGGGACTCACCCTACGAGCAGTACTTC.

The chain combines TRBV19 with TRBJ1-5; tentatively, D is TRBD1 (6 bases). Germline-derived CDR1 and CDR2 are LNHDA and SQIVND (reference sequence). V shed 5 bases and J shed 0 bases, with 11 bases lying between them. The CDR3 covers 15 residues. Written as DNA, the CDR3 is TGTGCCAGTAGTCCGTGGACAGCTAGCAATCAGCCCCAGCATTTT. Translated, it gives CASSPWTASNQPQHF.

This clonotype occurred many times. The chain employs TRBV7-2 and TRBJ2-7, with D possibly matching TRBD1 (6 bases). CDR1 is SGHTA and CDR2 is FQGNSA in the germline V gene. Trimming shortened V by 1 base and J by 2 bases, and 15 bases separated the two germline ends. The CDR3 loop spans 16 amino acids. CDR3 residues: CASSLVSGQLTYEQYF. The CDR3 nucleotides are TGTGCCAGCAGCTTAGTCTCCGGACAGCTGACCTACGAGCAGTACTTC.

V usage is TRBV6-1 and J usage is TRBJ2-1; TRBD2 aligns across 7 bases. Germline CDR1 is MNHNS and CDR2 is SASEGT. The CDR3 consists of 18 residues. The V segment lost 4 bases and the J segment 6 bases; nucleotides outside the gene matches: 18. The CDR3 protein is CASSGSNDRLAITNEQFF. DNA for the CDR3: TGTGCCAGCAGTGGGTCAAACGATAGACTAGCAATCACCAATGAGCAGTTCTTC.

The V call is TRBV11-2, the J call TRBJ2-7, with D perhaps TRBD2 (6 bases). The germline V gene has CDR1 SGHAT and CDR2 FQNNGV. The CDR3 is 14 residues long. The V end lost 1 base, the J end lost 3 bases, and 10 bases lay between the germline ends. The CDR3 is CASSLAGESYEQYF. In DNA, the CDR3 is TGTGCCAGCAGCTTAGCGGGAGAAAGCTACGAGCAGTACTTC. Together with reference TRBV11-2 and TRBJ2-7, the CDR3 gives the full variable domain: EAGVAQSPRYKIIEKRQSVAFWCNPISGHATLYWYQQILGQGPKLLIQFQNNGVVDDSQLPKDRFSAERLKGVDSTLKIQPAKLEDSAVYLCASSLAGESYEQYFGPGTRLTVT.

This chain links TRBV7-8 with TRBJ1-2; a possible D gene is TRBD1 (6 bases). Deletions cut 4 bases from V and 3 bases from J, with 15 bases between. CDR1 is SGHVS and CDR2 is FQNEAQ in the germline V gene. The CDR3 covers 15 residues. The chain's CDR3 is CASSSGARVDYGYTF. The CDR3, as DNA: TGTGCCAGCAGCTCGGGGGCGCGGGTCGACTATGGCTACACCTTC.

The CDR3 sequence is CASRARDSMNTEAFF. CDR3 coding DNA: TGTGCCAGCAGGGCCCGGGACAGTATGAACACTGAAGCTTTCTTT. This chain joins TRBV2 and TRBJ1-1, with TRBD1 identical over 7 bases. After removal of 6 bases from V and 0 bases from J, the junction contained 7 bases not matched to a gene. There are 15 residues in the CDR3. Germline loops: CDR1 SNHLY, CDR2 FYNNEI.

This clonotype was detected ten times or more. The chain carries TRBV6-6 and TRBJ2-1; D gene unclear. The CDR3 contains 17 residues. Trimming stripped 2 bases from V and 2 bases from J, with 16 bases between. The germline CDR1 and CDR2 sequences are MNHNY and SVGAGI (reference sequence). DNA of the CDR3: TGTGCCAGCAGTTACCCCCTGCTAAAAGGGACCTACAATGAGCAGTTCTTC. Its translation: CASSYPLLKGTYNEQFF.

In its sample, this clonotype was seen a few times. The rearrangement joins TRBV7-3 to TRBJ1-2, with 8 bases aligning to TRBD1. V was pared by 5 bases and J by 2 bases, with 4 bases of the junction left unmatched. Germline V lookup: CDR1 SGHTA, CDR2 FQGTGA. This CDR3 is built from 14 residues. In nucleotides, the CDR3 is TGTGCCAGCAGCCCGACAGGGGAGAACTATGGCTACACCTTC. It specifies CASSPTGENYGYTF.

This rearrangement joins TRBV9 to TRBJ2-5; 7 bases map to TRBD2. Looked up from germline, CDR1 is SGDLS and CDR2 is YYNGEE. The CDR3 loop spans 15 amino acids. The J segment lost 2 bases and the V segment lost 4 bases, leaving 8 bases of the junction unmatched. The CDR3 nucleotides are TGTGCCAGCAGCCTTCTAGCGGAGGGGCAAGAGACCCAGTACTTC. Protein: CASSLLAEGQETQYF.

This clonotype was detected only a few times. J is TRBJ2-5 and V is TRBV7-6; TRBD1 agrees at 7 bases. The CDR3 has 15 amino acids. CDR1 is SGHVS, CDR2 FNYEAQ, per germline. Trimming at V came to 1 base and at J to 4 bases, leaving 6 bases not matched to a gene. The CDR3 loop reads CASSLGQGPSETQYF. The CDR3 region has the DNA TGTGCCAGCAGCTTAGGACAGGGTCCATCAGAGACCCAGTACTTC.